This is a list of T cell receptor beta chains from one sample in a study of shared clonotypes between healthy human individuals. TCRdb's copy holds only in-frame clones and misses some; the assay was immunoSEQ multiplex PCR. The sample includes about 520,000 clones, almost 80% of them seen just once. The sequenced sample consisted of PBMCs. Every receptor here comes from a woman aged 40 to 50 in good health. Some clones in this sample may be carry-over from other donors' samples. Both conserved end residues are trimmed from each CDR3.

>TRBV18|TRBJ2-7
ASSPVGGGTYEQY
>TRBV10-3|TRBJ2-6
AISEGGFSGANVLT
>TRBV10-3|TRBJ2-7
AIRLTGEGHEQY
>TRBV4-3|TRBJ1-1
ASSRLLMQPNTEAF
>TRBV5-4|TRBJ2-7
ASSFAGGSSYEQY
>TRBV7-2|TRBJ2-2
ASSFRPGREGTGELF
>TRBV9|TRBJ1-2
ASSVEYRGPSGYT
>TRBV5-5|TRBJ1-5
ASSWTGQVINQPQH
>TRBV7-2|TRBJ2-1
ASSLGTGNEQF
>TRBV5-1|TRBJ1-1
ASTTSGTGVNTEAF
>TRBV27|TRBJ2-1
ASMPSGSGEQF
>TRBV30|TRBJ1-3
AWQKGRSGNTIY
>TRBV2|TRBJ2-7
ASRDRAYEQY
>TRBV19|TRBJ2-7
ATAAADYEQY
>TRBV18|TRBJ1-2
ASSDDQTTYGYT
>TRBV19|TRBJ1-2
ASSIFPGVDGYT
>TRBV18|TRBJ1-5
ASSPPGGNQPQH
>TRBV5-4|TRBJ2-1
ASSLAGGLYNEQF
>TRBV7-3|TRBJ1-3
ASSPGTAQSGNTIY
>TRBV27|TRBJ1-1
ASSFGFRTEAF
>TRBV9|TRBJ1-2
ASSRDRGNNYGYT
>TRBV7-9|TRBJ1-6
ASSLLGTTEVALH
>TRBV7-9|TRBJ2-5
ASSSPPGAGETQY
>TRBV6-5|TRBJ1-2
ASTRGTGNYGYT
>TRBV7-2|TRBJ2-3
ASSKGLSTDTQY
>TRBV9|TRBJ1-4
ASSPKSGILNEKLF
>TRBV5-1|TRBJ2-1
ASSSRPLQGENSYNEQF
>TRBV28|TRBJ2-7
ASSFETGDTYYEQY
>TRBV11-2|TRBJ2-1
ASSREPYNEQF
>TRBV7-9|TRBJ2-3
ASIHGGGSDTQY
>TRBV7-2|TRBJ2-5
ASSYTGGETQY
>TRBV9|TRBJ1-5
ASSVAGGNQPQH
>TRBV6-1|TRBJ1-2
ASSARTGNYFYGYT
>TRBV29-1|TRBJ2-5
SVEGLAGGETQY
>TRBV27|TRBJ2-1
ASSTGGGRSQGYNEQF
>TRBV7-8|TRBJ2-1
ASSLAGQGFRNEQF
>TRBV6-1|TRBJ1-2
ASRPPGEKSGYT
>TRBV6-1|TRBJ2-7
ASSAQGASYEQY
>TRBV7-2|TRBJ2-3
ASSFAPSSLTDTQY
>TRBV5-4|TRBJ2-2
ASSSARGFNTGELF
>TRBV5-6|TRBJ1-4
ASSPARSGPGEKLF
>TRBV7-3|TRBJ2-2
ASSLQGGGTGELF
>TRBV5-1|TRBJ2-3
ASSFAATDTQY
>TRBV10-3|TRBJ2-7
AISEPGLADTYEQY
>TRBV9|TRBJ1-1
ASSEDRTNTEAF
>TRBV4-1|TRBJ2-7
ASSPGTGGAYEQY
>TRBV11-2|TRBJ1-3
ASSSIQGIGQRNTIY
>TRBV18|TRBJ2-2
ASARTGKNTGELF
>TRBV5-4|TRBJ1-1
ASSQPTTEMAEAF
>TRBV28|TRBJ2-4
ASSGTSGPKNIQY
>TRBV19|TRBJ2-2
ASGGRATGELF
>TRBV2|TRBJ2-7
ASIRGGSGWQY
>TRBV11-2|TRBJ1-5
ASSAGQGALSPQH
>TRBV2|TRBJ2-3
ARSGTNTDTQY